This T cell receptor (beta chain) was found in a study of blood T cell repertoires in COVID-19. V lost 1 base, J lost 6 bases, and 25 bases lay in between. This CDR3 spans 19 amino acids. CDR1 is PRHDT, CDR2 FYEKMQ, per germline (reference sequence). Here immunoSEQ multiplex PCR was the method, and the copy in TCRdb shows in-frame clones only, minus some. The data contain fewer than 300,000 clones, 83% of them seen just once; the ten biggest clones take up approximately 6%. The rearrangement uses TRBV13 and TRBJ1-5; no definite D call. The receptor comes from a man older than 75 with acute or convalescent COVID-19. Sequenced: peripheral blood. As DNA, the CDR3 is TGTGCCAGCAGCTTAGATAGGACTTTGGCGGGAAGACCGGGTCAGCCCCAGCATTTT. Translation gives CASSLDRTLAGRPGQPQHF.